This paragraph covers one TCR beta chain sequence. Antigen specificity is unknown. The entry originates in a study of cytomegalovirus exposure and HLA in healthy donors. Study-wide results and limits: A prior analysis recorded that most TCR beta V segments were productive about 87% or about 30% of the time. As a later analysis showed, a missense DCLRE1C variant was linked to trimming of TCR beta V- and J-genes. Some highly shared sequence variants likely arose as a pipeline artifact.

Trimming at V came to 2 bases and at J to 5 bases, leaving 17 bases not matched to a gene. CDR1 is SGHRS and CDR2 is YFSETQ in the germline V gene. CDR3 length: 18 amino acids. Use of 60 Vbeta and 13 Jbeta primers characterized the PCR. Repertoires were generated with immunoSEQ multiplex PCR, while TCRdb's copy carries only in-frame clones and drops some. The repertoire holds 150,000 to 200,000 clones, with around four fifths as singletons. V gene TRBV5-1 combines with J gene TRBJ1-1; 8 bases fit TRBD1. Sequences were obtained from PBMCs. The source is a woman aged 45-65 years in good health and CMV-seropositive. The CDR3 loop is CASSFTSGGRGRRTEAFF. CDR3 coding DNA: TGCGCCAGCAGCTTTACTTCAGGGGGCAGGGGAAGAAGGACTGAAGCTTTCTTT.